Listed here are 22 T cell receptor beta chains from one sample, sequenced in a study of T cells in Graves' hyperthyroidism and ophthalmopathy. TCR beta CDR3 regions were amplified from RNA transcripts. First-round RT-PCR with HTBI primers amplified the TCR CDR3 region. MiXCR, applied by TCRdb to the multiplex PCR reads, yields one record per CDR3 protein. The sample lists approximately 620,000 distinct CDR3 sequences, approximately 15% seen once, with roughly 3.3% in the top ten. What was sequenced was blood. The receptors come from a middle-aged woman with Graves' ophthalmopathy.

The chain has TRBV6-2 or TRBV6-3 and TRBJ2-2; TRBD1 agrees at 8 bases. J lost 4 bases, V lost 6 bases, and 4 bases had no gene match. This CDR3 is 14 amino acids long. Germline CDR1 is MNHEY and CDR2 is SVGEGT. CDR3: CASSRDRSTGELFF. CDR3 bases: TGTGCCAGCAGCCGGGACAGGAGCACCGGGGAGCTGTTTTTT.

This clonotype was found a few times. The chain employs TRBV12-3 or TRBV12-4 and TRBJ1-4, with 9 positions matching TRBD1. Germline trimming cut 3 bases from V and 6 bases from J; bases unmatched to any gene: 2. The CDR3 is made up of 14 amino acids. As DNA, the CDR3 is TGTGCCAGCAGTTTCAGGACAGGGGATGAAAAACTGTTTTTT. Its translation: CASSFRTGDEKLFF.

This clonotype was counted between two and nine times. This chain joins TRBV5-1 and TRBJ1-4; a possible D gene is TRBD1 (5 bases). Germline CDR1 is SGHRS and CDR2 is YFSETQ. The ends were cut back, 1 base at V and 8 bases at J, with 9 bases in the middle. The length of the CDR3 is 13 residues. This chain's CDR3 is CASSLPGTEKLFF. The CDR3 DNA is TGCGCCAGCAGCTTGCCAGGGACGGAAAAACTGTTTTTT.

This clonotype has a count of ten or more. The J gene is TRBJ2-3, the V gene TRBV7-2; D not certain. The V gene's germline CDR1 is SGHTA and CDR2 FQGNSA. The CDR3 spans 13 residues. Trimming cost V 3 bases and J 4 bases, with 8 bases left between them. In DNA form, the CDR3 reads TGTGCCAGCAGCTTGCCGAAATCAGATACGCAGTATTTT. This sequence encodes CASSLPKSDTQYF.

The table lists this clonotype with many counts. The rearrangement joins TRBV12-3 or TRBV12-4 to TRBJ2-3, with D possibly being TRBD1 (5 bases). The CDR3 length is 16 residues. V was trimmed by 6 bases and J by 0 bases, leaving 16 bases between them. The CDR3 sequence: CASSSTAFASTDTQYF. The CDR3 region has the DNA TGTGCCAGCAGCTCGACAGCCTTCGCTAGCACAGATACGCAGTATTTT.

This clonotype was counted a few times. The rearrangement joins TRBV28 to TRBJ2-1; D assignment may be TRBD1 or TRBD2 (6 bases each). The length of the CDR3 is 16 residues. V lost 1 base and J 0 bases, leaving 10 bases between the germline ends. CDR1 and CDR2 from the germline V gene are MDHEN and SYDVKM. The chain's CDR3 is CASSLFGGRSYNEQFF. CDR3 nucleotide sequence: TGTGCCAGCAGTTTATTTGGGGGGCGCTCCTACAATGAGCAGTTCTTC.

This clonotype was observed at least ten times. The chain combines TRBV3-1 with TRBJ2-3, with a possible D match to TRBD2 (5 bases). Germline V gene data show CDR1 as LGHDT and CDR2 as YNNKEL (reference sequence). CDR3 length: 15 residues. V was trimmed by 3 bases and J by 3 bases, leaving 13 bases between them. In nucleotides, the CDR3 is TGTGCCAGCAGCCATCCTACGGCGGGTACAGATACGCAGTATTTT. The encoded protein is CASSHPTAGTDTQYF.

The chain uses TRBV25-1 and TRBJ2-3, with TRBD1 identical over 9 bases. The CDR3 is 16 residues long. The V gene end was trimmed by 1 base and the J gene end by 0 bases; junction bases not matched to a gene: 2. CDR1 is MGHDK and CDR2 is SYGVNS in the germline V gene. As DNA, the CDR3 is TGTGCCAGCAGTGAATGGGGGACAGGGAGCACAGATACGCAGTATTTT. This codes for CASSEWGTGSTDTQYF.

This clonotype showed up just a few times. J is TRBJ2-3 and V is TRBV9; no clear D. Trimming left V 5 bases short and J 5 bases short, with 15 bases between. The CDR3 totals 14 residues. CDR1 SGDLS and CDR2 YYNGEE come from the germline V gene. The DNA for the CDR3 is TGTGCCAGCAGTGCCTCCCCATTAGGAGATACGCAGTATTTT. It is translated as CASSASPLGDTQYF. The whole variable domain, filled in from reference TRBV9 and TRBJ2-3, reads DSGVTQTPKHLITATGQRVTLRCSPRSGDLSVYWYQQSLDQGLQFLIQYYNGEERAKGNILERFSAQQFPDLHSELNLSSLELGDSALYFCASSASPLGDTQYFGPGTRLTVL.

This clonotype was seen a few times. This sequence joins TRBV20-1 and TRBJ2-7; 8 bases fit TRBD1. V was clipped by 3 bases and J by 2 bases; unmatched bases: 6. Germline assignment: CDR1 DFQATT and CDR2 SNEGSKA (reference sequence). The CDR3 runs 14 residues. As DNA, the CDR3 is TGCAGTGCTAGGGGGGACAGGCGAACCTACGAGCAGTACTTC. Its protein is CSARGDRRTYEQYF.

This clonotype occurred many times. The V call is TRBV7-2, the J call TRBJ2-3; 8 nucleotides match TRBD1. V dropped 1 base and J dropped 3; count of bases not matched to a gene: 3. The germline V gene has CDR1 SGHTA and CDR2 FQGNSA. The CDR3 sequence is 15 residues long. CDR3 residues: CASSLGWTGTDTQYF. For the CDR3, the DNA is TGTGCCAGCAGCTTAGGGTGGACAGGGACAGATACGCAGTATTTT.

This clonotype has at least ten counts. The chain employs TRBV11-1 and TRBJ1-5, with D possibly matching TRBD1 (5 bases). Trimming took off 3 bases at V and 9 bases at J, with 12 bases between the two ends. CDR3 length equals 13 residues. Looked up from germline, CDR1 is SGHAT and CDR2 is FQDESV (reference sequence). CDR3: CASSFGTEGPQHF. In nucleotides, the CDR3 is TGTGCCAGCAGCTTTGGGACCGAGGGGCCCCAGCATTTT.

The J gene is TRBJ1-1, the V gene TRBV29-1; the match to TRBD1 covers 9 bases. Trimming at V came to 7 bases and at J to 4 bases, leaving 4 bases not matched to a gene. The CDR3 contains 12 residues. Germline V gene lookup returns CDR1 SQVTM and CDR2 ANQGSEA. CDR3 sequence reads: CSGQGDSTEAFF. The CDR3 DNA reads as TGCAGCGGACAGGGGGATAGCACTGAAGCTTTCTTT.

Comment on this clonotype: This may come from a read error, since a much larger clone is one base off. The chain has TRBV28 and TRBJ1-5; D is uncertain. Germline assignment: CDR1 MDHEN and CDR2 SYDVKM. With 5 bases removed from V and 5 bases from J, the gap between germline ends came to 13 bases. This CDR3 has 14 residues. In DNA form, the CDR3 reads TGTGCCAGCAGTCCAGAGGGCCAGGATCAGCCCCAGCATTTT. Translated, it gives CASSPEGQDQPQHF.

This clonotype has ten or more counts. V is TRBV18 and J is TRBJ1-6; D is perhaps TRBD1 (5 bases). Trimming removed 3 bases at V and 6 bases at J, with 9 bases between. The CDR3 extends over 14 amino acids. Germline V gene data show CDR1 as KGHSH and CDR2 as LQKENI. CDR3 bases: TGTGCCAGCTCACCGCAAAGGGGTAATTCACCCCTCCACTTT. The encoded protein is CASSPQRGNSPLHF.

This clonotype came up many times. The rearrangement uses TRBV11-2 and TRBJ1-1; 10 bases fit TRBD1. The CDR3 totals 14 residues. CDR1 is SGHAT and CDR2 is FQNNGV in the germline V gene. With V trimmed by 5 bases and J by 4 bases, 4 bases remained unmatched. CDR3 amino acids: CASSLTGGGTEAFF. Written as DNA, the CDR3 is TGTGCCAGCAGCCTGACAGGGGGCGGCACTGAAGCTTTCTTT.

The gene calls are TRBV20-1 and TRBJ1-1, with D unclear. The CDR3 is 14 residues long. CDR1 is DFQATT and CDR2 is SNEGSKA in the germline V gene (reference sequence). Trimming took 8 bases from V and 2 from J, leaving 18 bases between them. The CDR3 spells CSSFPTHINTEAFF. DNA for the CDR3: TGCAGTTCATTCCCGACACACATTAACACTGAAGCTTTCTTT.

This clonotype was observed many times. The chain has TRBV5-1 and TRBJ2-1; TRBD2 might be the D (5 bases). The CDR3 contains 15 residues. The V end was cut by 3 bases, the J end by 4 bases, with 14 bases between. Germline CDR1 SGHRS, CDR2 YFSETQ. The CDR3 protein is CASSSTSAGYNEQFF. CDR3 nucleotides: TGCGCCAGCAGCTCAACATCCGCGGGTTACAATGAGCAGTTCTTC.

This clonotype was observed a handful of times. The gene calls are TRBV7-2 and TRBJ2-3; 9 bases are shared with TRBD2. V lost 1 base and J lost 2; bases outside the gene matches: 7. CDR1 is SGHTA, CDR2 FQGNSA, per germline. The CDR3 consists of 17 residues. The CDR3 DNA sequence: TGTGCCAGCAGCTTAGATATAGCGGGGGAATACACAGATACGCAGTATTTT. Translating it yields CASSLDIAGEYTDTQYF.

This clonotype occurred many times. The chain combines TRBV7-8 with TRBJ2-7; 8 nucleotides match TRBD2. Unmatched junction bases numbered 12, after V lost 2 bases and J lost 3 bases. Per the germline V gene, CDR1 is SGHVS and CDR2 is FQNEAQ. The CDR3 is made up of 17 amino acids. The CDR3 DNA sequence: TGTGCCAGCAGCTTATACGGTATTAGACGGGAGGGCTACGAGCAGTACTTC. This codes for CASSLYGIRREGYEQYF.

This clonotype was seen at least ten times. This chain links TRBV2 with TRBJ1-4, with D unresolved. The germline gives CDR1 SNHLY, CDR2 FYNNEI. The CDR3 spans 13 residues. V lost 8 bases to trimming and J lost 4 bases, with 11 bases between them. CDR3 coding DNA: TGTGCCAGCCACACAGATTATAATGAAAAACTGTTTTTT. This encodes CASHTDYNEKLFF.

This clonotype was recorded at least ten times. This chain uses TRBV12-5 with TRBJ2-5, with 11 positions matching TRBD2. The length of the CDR3 is 17 residues. CDR1 and CDR2 from the germline V gene are LGHNT and FRNRAP. The DNA for the CDR3 is TGTGCAGACGGGACTAGCGGAATCACTAGGCACCAAGAGACCCAGTACTTC. This sequence encodes CADGTSGITRHQETQYF.